This T cell receptor (beta chain) was profiled in a study of OX40 agonist ivuxolimab in advanced cancers. Background on the whole study: Ivuxolimab was an agonistic, fully human IgG2 monoclonal antibody directed against OX40 (CD134), a costimulatory receptor. Intravenous ivuxolimab was administered to patients every 2 weeks at six dose levels: 0.01, 0.1, 0.3, 1.5, 3 and 10 mg/kg. Of the approximately 53 patients in dose escalation, around 20 had hepatocellular carcinoma, about 15 had melanoma, 9 had renal cell carcinoma and 9 had head and neck cancer. The dose-escalation cohort was roughly 83% male with a mean age of approximately 60 years, ranging from about 23 to 85. Patients were allowed to have had prior anti-PD-1, anti-PD-L1 or anti-CTLA-4 therapy, and more than 30% of the dose-escalation patients had previously received checkpoint inhibitors. Partial responses were achieved by three dose-escalation patients, of whom one had hepatocellular carcinoma and two had cutaneous melanoma. The point of sequencing TCRbeta in the periphery was to test whether ivuxolimab changed TCR sequence diversity and drove clonal T-cell expansion. The paper reports the monotherapy dose-escalation portion (N of about 47 patients) of the phase I ivuxolimab trial.

Patients with autoimmune disease history or receiving systemic immunosuppression were excluded from the trial. In every dose cohort, peripheral blood was drawn for TCR sequencing at baseline, cycle 4 day 1, and cycle 7 day 1. Samples came from an open-label, multicenter, first-in-human phase I dose-escalation trial of ivuxolimab. Adults with locally advanced or metastatic melanoma, renal cell carcinoma, hepatocellular carcinoma or head and neck squamous cell carcinoma were enrolled in the trial. Before TCR sequencing, CD4+ and CD8+ T cells were separately sorted from peripheral blood. CDR1 and CDR2, looked up from the germline V gene, are SGHDN and FVKESK. Deletion took 1 base off V and 0 bases off J, with a span of 22 bases between the germline ends. The CDR3 runs 19 amino acids, cysteine and phenylalanine included. Of the read, only the CDR3 DNA is kept; its 57 bases are in frame from base 1. For sequencing of the TCRbeta CDR3 region, genomic DNA was extracted from the sorted cells. The immunoSEQ Assay was used to sequence the TCRbeta CDR3 regions. TCRdb took this table from immuneACCESS and kept in-frame rearrangements with V and J called. Such tables lack part of the clones; where checked against another copy, unresolved V genes explain under half of the gap, and the rest is unexplained. For this sample there are about 82,000 clones; less than 90% appear just once. The ten largest account for 0.75% to 0.85% of the sample.

Results and caveats for the whole study, not just this receptor: Partial responders in the 0.1-3.0 mg/kg groups had among the lowest normalized peripheral clonal expansion, especially among CD8+ T cells. Clonal expansion of both CD4+ and CD8+ blood T cells was observed from baseline to week 6 at doses 0.1 to 3.0 mg/kg. Low levels of normalized T-cell clonal expansion were also shown by some nonresponding patients. On average, CD8+ T cells showed more expanded clones than CD4+ T cells after ivuxolimab. The antigen specificity of the clonally expanded peripheral T cells was not determined.

Remarks on this clone: Its specific antigen is unknown. Base-call qualities are not available, and no considerably larger clone is one nucleotide away.

The specimen comprised CD4+ or CD8+ T cells sorted from blood, sampled in a trial of the OX40 agonist ivuxolimab. This TCR came from an adult with an advanced solid tumor such as melanoma, head and neck, liver or kidney cancer. The sequence links TRBV14 to TRBJ2-7, with the D gene not confidently named. CDR3 loop: CASSQGFRLTRKSSYEQYF. DNA sequence: TGTGCCAGCAGCCAAGGGTTTCGGCTAACCAGAAAGAGCTCCTACGAGCAGTACTTC.